This TCR beta chain stems from a study of blood T cell repertoires in COVID-19. The overall study: Researchers got acute and convalescent COVID-19 samples from the United States, Italy and Spain. T cells, B-cell-depleted T cells, or PBMCs provided the cDNA or gDNA that served as material.

Looked up from germline, CDR1 is DFQATT and CDR2 is SNEGSKA (reference sequence). The CDR3 runs 10 residues. V dropped 4 bases and J dropped 5 bases, with 5 bases sitting between them. This table comes from immunoSEQ multiplex PCR, and its TCRdb copy is limited to in-frame clones, with some not included. The sample contains 100,000 to 150,000 clones, 80% of which appear only once. Sequenced sample: peripheral blood. The TCR comes from a human donor in a cohort sampled during active COVID-19. The chain carries TRBV20-1 and TRBJ1-1, with no clear D. The CDR3 DNA reads TGCAGTGCTAAACAGACTGAAGCTTTCTTT. The encoded protein is CSAKQTEAFF.